This T cell receptor (beta chain) was identified during a study of OX40 agonist ivuxolimab in advanced cancers. Background for the entire study: The costimulatory receptor OX40 (CD134) was targeted by ivuxolimab, a fully human IgG2 agonistic monoclonal antibody. The paper covers the monotherapy dose-escalation part of the phase I ivuxolimab trial, which included N ≈ 50 patients. Intravenous ivuxolimab was administered to patients every 2 weeks at six dose levels: 0.01, 0.1, 0.3, 1.5, 3 and 10 mg/kg. Among the approximately 54 dose-escalation patients, approximately 20 had hepatocellular carcinoma, 15 melanoma, 9 renal cell carcinoma and 9 head and neck cancer. In the dose-escalation cohort, 65% to 90% of patients were male, and the mean age was approximately 64 years, with a range of about 20 to 90. The purpose of peripheral TCRbeta sequencing was to test whether ivuxolimab changed TCR sequence diversity and led to clonal T-cell expansion. Partial responses occurred in three dose-escalation patients: two with cutaneous melanoma and one with hepatocellular carcinoma. Prior anti-PD-1, anti-PD-L1 or anti-CTLA-4 therapy was permitted, and checkpoint inhibitors had been received by under 50% of dose-escalation patients.

The CDR3 starts with the cysteine, ends with the phenylalanine, and has 15 residues. The read is trimmed to its CDR3 DNA, 45 bases read in frame from base 1. Trimming at the junction amounts to 4 bases on V and 6 bases on J, and the germline ends lie 15 bases apart. For CDR1 and CDR2, the germline V gene lists LGHNA and YSLEER. For sequencing of the TCRbeta CDR3 region, genomic DNA was extracted from the sorted cells. The immunoSEQ Assay was used for sequencing of TCRbeta CDR3 regions. TCRdb's version of the immuneACCESS table is confined to in-frame rearrangements and falls short of the full clone set. An unresolved V gene accounts for under half of the shortfall where checked; the remainder is of unknown origin. This sample holds approximately 40,000 clones; 75% to 85% were observed only once. The top ten clonotypes cover over 3.5% of the sample. What the research found in general, with its limitations: After ivuxolimab, CD8+ T cells had more expanded clones than CD4+ T cells on average. Clonal expansion of both CD4+ and CD8+ blood T cells was observed from baseline to week 6 at doses 0.1 to 3.0 mg/kg. Antigen specificity was not determined for the clonally expanded peripheral T cells. Partial responders in the 0.1-3.0 mg/kg groups had among the lowest normalized peripheral clonal expansion, especially among CD8+ T cells. Low levels of normalized T-cell clonal expansion were also seen in some nonresponding patients.

Patients with autoimmune disease history or receiving systemic immunosuppression were excluded from the trial. Peripheral blood for TCR sequencing was collected from all dose cohorts at baseline, on cycle 4 day 1, and on cycle 7 day 1. Samples came from an open-label, multicenter, first-in-human phase I dose-escalation trial of ivuxolimab. The trial enrolled adults with locally advanced or metastatic head and neck squamous cell, hepatocellular, melanoma or renal cell carcinoma. CD4+ and CD8+ T cells were sorted separately from peripheral blood before TCR sequencing. A remark on this clone: The target of this receptor is not known. Base qualities are not recorded, but no much larger clone differs from it by a single base.

The sample consisted of CD4+ or CD8+ T cells sorted from blood, taken in a trial of the OX40 agonist ivuxolimab. The chain uses TRBV4-3 and TRBJ1-4; the D gene identity is not certain. This receptor was taken from an adult with an advanced solid tumor such as melanoma, head and neck, liver or kidney cancer. The CDR3 protein is CASSLFYSADEKLFF. The DNA reads as follows: TGCGCCAGCAGCCTCTTTTATTCAGCGGATGAAAAACTGTTTTTT.